What follows are 28 T cell receptor beta chains derived from one specimen sequenced in a study of blood T cell repertoires in COVID-19. Measured with immunoSEQ multiplex PCR; TCRdb has only the in-frame clones, and not every one. This table holds 300,000 to 350,000 clones, roughly 90% found once. Sequenced material: PBMCs or T cells enriched from blood (not recorded which). The source of these receptors is a woman aged 18-35 years with acute COVID-19.

The chain recombines TRBV12-3 or TRBV12-4 with TRBJ2-1; tentative D call: TRBD1 (5 bases). With 10 bases removed from V and 3 bases from J, the gap between germline ends came to 10 bases. CDR3 length: 12 residues. CDR3 protein: CATATGYNEQFF. CDR3 nucleotide sequence: TGTGCCACCGCAACAGGCTACAATGAGCAGTTCTTC.

The rearrangement uses TRBV4-2 and TRBJ2-6; D not certain. Germline CDR1 LGHNA, CDR2 YNFKEQ. V lost 1 base and J 0 bases, leaving 4 bases between the germline ends. This CDR3 comprises 15 residues. This CDR3 reads CASSQGHSGANVLTF. The DNA for the CDR3 is TGTGCCAGCAGCCAAGGTCACTCTGGGGCCAACGTCCTGACTTTC.

This clone was recorded a few times. The V call is TRBV9, the J call TRBJ2-1; 13 bases match TRBD2. The junction had 5 bases not matched to a gene; V was cut back by 2 bases and J by 0 bases. Germline CDR1 reads SGDLS; CDR2 reads YYNGEE. This CDR3 contains 18 residues. The DNA of the CDR3 is TGTGCCAGCAGCGTGGGACTAGCGGGAACGAGCTCCTACAATGAGCAGTTCTTC. Translated, it gives CASSVGLAGTSSYNEQFF.

This clone has just one count. The chain employs TRBV29-1 and TRBJ1-2; 7 bases are a match to TRBD1. The CDR3 length is 16 residues. Trimming took 3 bases from V and 1 from J; bases not matched to a gene: 11. Germline assignment: CDR1 SQVTM and CDR2 ANQGSEA. CDR3 coding DNA: TGCAGCGTTGAGTGGGACAGCGAATTCCTTAACTATGGCTACACCTTC. It translates to CSVEWDSEFLNYGYTF.

On this clone: Different DNA sequences within this sample yield the same CDR3. The chain recombines TRBV27 with TRBJ1-2; 9 nucleotides align to TRBD1. After removal of 4 bases from V and 2 bases from J, the junction contained 2 bases not matched to a gene. This CDR3 comprises 14 residues. The germline CDR1 and CDR2 sequences are MNHEY and SMNVEV (reference sequence). This CDR3 reads CASSSGQGNYGYTF. In nucleotides, the CDR3 is TGTGCCAGCAGTTCCGGACAGGGGAACTATGGCTACACCTTC.

The chain uses TRBV28 and TRBJ1-1; D uncertain. Germline V gene sequence: CDR1 MDHEN, CDR2 SYDVKM. The ends were cut back, 4 bases at V and 2 bases at J, with 8 bases in the middle. The CDR3 length is 13 residues. The CDR3 nucleotides read TGTGCCAGCAGTTGGAGGGCTAACACTGAAGCTTTCTTT. Its protein product is CASSWRANTEAFF.

This chain connects TRBV5-6 to TRBJ2-2; 8 nucleotides agree with TRBD1. V shed 0 bases, J shed 4 bases, and the junction held 5 bases outside the gene matches. CDR3 length: 16 amino acids. The germline V gene has CDR1 SGHDT and CDR2 YYEEEE. The CDR3 sequence is CASSLDSDRATGELFF. CDR3 coding DNA: TGTGCCAGCAGCTTGGACTCGGACAGGGCCACCGGGGAGCTGTTTTTT.

Written as DNA, the CDR3 is TGTGCCATCAGTGAAGGGGGGGCGGGTGGCTACACCTTC. Protein sequence: CAISEGGAGGYTF. V usage is TRBV10-3 and J usage is TRBJ1-2; D may be TRBD1 (6 bases). The CDR3 runs to 13 residues. Trimming cost V 3 bases and J 7 bases, with 12 bases left between them. Germline-derived CDR1 and CDR2 are ENHRY and SYGVKD.

This chain links TRBV19 with TRBJ1-1; 7 nucleotides align to TRBD1. CDR3 length equals 15 residues. Germline CDR1 LNHDA, CDR2 SQIVND (reference sequence). The ends lost 0 bases at V and 0 bases at J; junction bases unmatched: 1. The CDR3 is CASSIEGQLNTEAFF. CDR3 DNA sequence: TGTGCCAGTAGTATAGAGGGACAGTTGAACACTGAAGCTTTCTTT.

This clone appeared once. The chain has TRBV6-4 and TRBJ2-4; D perhaps matches TRBD2 (6 bases). The V end lost 3 bases, the J end lost 7 bases, and 10 bases lay between the germline ends. Germline V gene lookup returns CDR1 MRHNA and CDR2 SNTAGT. CDR3 size: 13 residues. The CDR3, as DNA: TGTGCCAGCAGTGAGGGGGGACGGAACATTCAGTACTTC. Translated, it gives CASSEGGRNIQYF.

The chain has TRBV5-1 and TRBJ1-2; 7 bases are a match to TRBD1. The germline gives CDR1 SGHRS, CDR2 YFSETQ. The CDR3 totals 16 residues. The trim removed 0 bases at V and 3 bases at J, leaving 8 bases unmatched. CDR3 bases: TGCGCCAGCAGCTTGGTTAGACAGGGTGGCCACTATGGCTACACCTTC. Amino acids: CASSLVRQGGHYGYTF.

The chain couples TRBV2 to TRBJ2-7; possible D gene TRBD2, 5 bases. Trimming removed 5 bases at V and 3 bases at J, with 11 bases between. The germline V gene encodes CDR1 SNHLY and CDR2 FYNNEI. The CDR3 contains 13 residues. DNA for the CDR3: TGTGCCAGCAGTTTTAGCGAAGGCTACGAGCAGTACTTC. As protein: CASSFSEGYEQYF. The full variable domain, completed using reference TRBV2 and TRBJ2-7, is EPEVTQTPSHQVTQMGQEVILRCVPISNHLYFYWYRQILGQKVEFLVSFYNNEISEKSEIFDDQFSVERPDGSNFTLKIRSTKLEDSAMYFCASSFSEGYEQYFGPGTRLTVT.

DNA for the CDR3: TGTGCCATCAGTCCCGGGACAGGGGGCTACGAGCAGTACTTC. The encoded protein is CAISPGTGGYEQYF. This chain joins TRBV10-3 and TRBJ2-7; 11 bases line up with TRBD1. There are 14 residues in the CDR3. Trimming cost V 5 bases and J 3 bases; bases outside gene matches: 3. In germline, CDR1 is ENHRY, CDR2 SYGVKD.

The V gene is TRBV18, the J gene TRBJ2-2; TRBD2 agrees at 7 bases. The CDR3 contains 16 residues. Germline V gene sequence: CDR1 KGHSH, CDR2 LQKENI. The ends lost 2 bases at V and 8 bases at J; junction bases unmatched: 11. CDR3 bases: TGTGCCAGCTCACCAGAGCTAGCGGCCTTCTCGGGGGAGCTGTTTTTT. Encoded protein: CASSPELAAFSGELFF.

V gene TRBV11-3 combines with J gene TRBJ1-1, with a possible D match to TRBD1 (5 bases). The CDR3 sequence is 16 residues long. Deletions cut 2 bases from V and 2 bases from J, with 15 bases between. The germline V gene has CDR1 SGHNT and CDR2 YENEEA. This CDR3 is CASSLNGRVKNTEAFF. The DNA for the CDR3 is TGTGCCAGCAGCTTAAACGGCAGGGTCAAAAACACTGAAGCTTTCTTT.

This chain joins TRBV5-1 and TRBJ1-2; 10 bases map to TRBD1. The J segment lost 4 bases and the V segment lost 1 base, leaving 7 bases of the junction unmatched. The CDR3 spans 16 residues. Germline values: CDR1 SGHRS, CDR2 YFSETQ. The CDR3 spells CASSLTGTGDLYGYTF. CDR3 bases: TGCGCCAGCAGCTTGACCGGGACAGGGGATCTCTATGGCTACACCTTC.

A few counts support this clone. The gene calls are TRBV28 and TRBJ1-5; 11 bases line up with TRBD1. J was trimmed by 0 bases and V by 5 bases; bases with no gene match: 6. CDR1 and CDR2 (germline): MDHEN, SYDVKM. The CDR3 is made up of 17 amino acids. DNA of the CDR3: TGTGCCAGCAGTCCCGGACAGGGGGCAGATAGCAATCAGCCCCAGCATTTT. It translates to CASSPGQGADSNQPQHF.

The V call is TRBV28, the J call TRBJ2-7; the D gene is possibly TRBD1 (5 bases). This CDR3 has 15 residues. The germline V gene has CDR1 MDHEN and CDR2 SYDVKM. Trimming took 6 bases from V and 4 from J, leaving 19 bases between them. CDR3 amino acids: CASSHFSTVQYEQYF. The CDR3 bases are TGTGCCAGCAGCCACTTCTCGACAGTCCAGTACGAGCAGTACTTC.

In its sample, this clone was seen a few times. The chain uses TRBV6-5 and TRBJ2-3; 9 bases agree with TRBD1. Germline values: CDR1 MNHEY, CDR2 SVGAGI. The CDR3 length is 13 residues. Losses at the gene ends were 8 bases for V and 9 bases for J; bases not matched to a gene: 9. The DNA for the CDR3 is TGTGCCAGCGGGGGGACAGGGAGTAGCACGCAGTATTTT. This gives the protein CASGGTGSSTQYF.

The chain uses TRBV7-9 and TRBJ2-1; 8 bases fit TRBD2. V gave up 4 bases and J gave up 4 bases; unmatched junction bases: 12. The CDR3 has 17 residues. Germline CDR1 SEHNR, CDR2 FQNEAQ (reference sequence). CDR3 residues: CASSSSGQREYYNEQFF. The CDR3 DNA follows: TGTGCCAGCAGCTCATCAGGCCAGCGGGAGTATTACAATGAGCAGTTCTTC.

This sequence joins TRBV27 and TRBJ1-1; 7 nucleotides line up with TRBD1. The trim removed 4 bases at V and 0 bases at J, leaving 5 bases unmatched. Germline V gene data show CDR1 as MNHEY and CDR2 as SMNVEV (reference sequence). The CDR3 spans 15 residues. CDR3 sequence reads: CASSSRTGLNTEAFF. DNA for the CDR3: TGTGCCAGCAGTTCTCGGACAGGATTGAACACTGAAGCTTTCTTT.

The J gene is TRBJ2-1, the V gene TRBV28, with 13 bases that match TRBD2. With 5 bases clipped from V and 12 bases from J, the junction kept 10 bases outside the gene matches. From germline, CDR1 is MDHEN and CDR2 SYDVKM. This CDR3 is built from 15 residues. Here the CDR3 DNA reads TGTGCCAGCAGTACCAGGACTAGCGGGAGTGTTCGGCAGTTCTTC. This encodes CASSTRTSGSVRQFF.

The gene calls are TRBV27 and TRBJ1-1; D is uncertain. V gave up 5 bases and J gave up 0 bases, with 7 bases separating them. Germline V CDR1 and CDR2: MNHEY, SMNVEV (reference sequence). The CDR3 has 13 amino acids. The CDR3 DNA is TGTGCCAGCAGTCCCGAGTTGAACACTGAAGCTTTCTTT. Translation: CASSPELNTEAFF.

This clone has a single count. The rearrangement joins TRBV30 to TRBJ2-1; TRBD1 matches at 7 bases. The V gene's germline CDR1 is GTSNPN and CDR2 SVGIG (reference sequence). The CDR3 sequence is 13 residues long. The V and J ends lost 3 bases and 6 bases, in that order; junction bases with no gene match: 5. The CDR3 is CAWRKQGVNEQFF. CDR3 sequence (DNA): TGTGCCTGGAGAAAGCAGGGGGTCAATGAGCAGTTCTTC.

The gene calls are TRBV7-3 and TRBJ2-2, with 7 positions matching TRBD1. The CDR3 loop spans 14 amino acids. Unmatched junction bases numbered 8, after V lost 7 bases and J lost 6 bases. Per germline, CDR1 SGHTA and CDR2 FQGTGA. CDR3: CASKQGSLSGELFF. CDR3 sequence (DNA): TGTGCCAGCAAACAGGGGTCCCTTTCCGGGGAGCTGTTTTTT.

This clone appeared once. The gene calls are TRBV7-9 and TRBJ2-7; TRBD2 aligns across 11 bases. V trimming: 8 bases; J trimming: 4 bases; junction bases outside the gene matches: 7. The CDR3 runs 14 residues. Per germline, CDR1 SEHNR and CDR2 FQNEAQ (reference sequence). CDR3 sequence reads: CASSPASGRYEQYF. The CDR3 DNA reads as TGTGCCAGCTCCCCGGCTAGCGGGAGGTACGAGCAGTACTTC.

The chain couples TRBV19 to TRBJ1-5, with D perhaps matching TRBD1 (6 bases). This CDR3 has 15 residues. The germline V gene has CDR1 LNHDA and CDR2 SQIVND (reference sequence). V shed 3 bases and J shed 6 bases, with 15 bases lying between them. The CDR3 is CASSMIRDTGQPQHF. CDR3 DNA sequence: TGTGCCAGTAGTATGATCCGGGACACCGGTCAGCCCCAGCATTTT.

This clone has just one count. The CDR3 spells CASSLYSESSGANVLTF. CDR3 DNA sequence: TGCGCCAGCAGCTTGTACAGTGAAAGCTCTGGGGCCAACGTCCTGACTTTC. J is TRBJ2-6 and V is TRBV5-1; D not resolved. The V end was cut by 1 base, the J end by 0 bases, with 11 bases between. Germline V gene data show CDR1 as SGHRS and CDR2 as YFSETQ. The CDR3 runs to 17 residues.